A selection of T cell receptor beta chains follows, all from one sample in a study of beta chain features in type 1 diabetes. Generated by immunoSEQ multiplex PCR, the TCRdb table keeps only in-frame clones and is missing some. The sample shows about 900,000 clones, about 17% of them seen only once. Source material: naive CD4+ T cells from blood. These receptors were collected from a woman in her late teens or twenties in good health. Both conserved end residues are part of each CDR3. The order of the fields is clone size, V gene, D gene, J gene, CDR3 protein, CDR3 DNA. A D gene is named only where the DNA matches it firmly. Where a row states a size, it is once, few, many or the class of an expanded clone; other rows omit it.

-,TRBV2,-,TRBJ2-3,CASRRAGSTDTQYF,TGTGCCAGCAGGCGGGCAGGAAGCACAGATACGCAGTATTTT
few,TRBV5-8,TRBD2,TRBJ2-2,CASSLRLAGVYTGELFF,TGTGCCAGCAGCTTGCGTCTAGCGGGAGTGTACACCGGGGAGCTGTTTTTT
-,TRBV28,TRBD2,TRBJ2-1,CASRLAGVNEQFF,TGTGCCAGCAGACTAGCGGGGGTCAATGAGCAGTTCTTC
few,TRBV6-1,-,TRBJ2-1,CASSFSGFRFF,TGTGCCAGCAGTTTCTCAGGGTTCCGGTTCTTC
few,TRBV9,-,TRBJ2-7,CASSVSLGSYEQYF,TGTGCCAGCAGCGTCAGCTTAGGCTCCTACGAGCAGTACTTC
-,TRBV7-2,-,TRBJ1-1,CASSFNDRNTEAFF,TGTGCCAGCAGCTTTAACGACAGGAACACTGAAGCTTTCTTT
few,TRBV4-3,TRBD1,TRBJ2-7,CASSQDPTGAYEQYF,TGCGCCAGCAGCCAAGACCCGACAGGGGCCTACGAGCAGTACTTC
-,TRBV19,-,TRBJ2-2,CASSIGLKSWNTGELFF,TGTGCCAGTAGTATAGGTTTGAAGAGTTGGAACACCGGGGAGCTGTTTTTT
-,TRBV15,-,TRBJ1-2,CATSRVIDRGYTF,TGTGCCACCAGCAGAGTAATTGATAGGGGCTACACCTTC
few,TRBV4-2,-,TRBJ2-5,CASSQDLTSPETQYF,TGTGCCAGCAGCCAAGATTTGACCAGCCCGGAGACCCAGTACTTC
-,TRBV28,-,TRBJ1-5,CASSFGQPQHF,TGTGCCAGCAGTTTCGGTCAGCCCCAGCATTTT
few,TRBV10-3,-,TRBJ2-2,CAISETPGTGELFF,TGTGCCATCAGTGAGACACCGGGCACCGGGGAGCTGTTTTTT
-,TRBV15,-,TRBJ2-1,CATSRDPLDRYNEQFF,TGTGCCACCAGCAGAGATCCTCTAGATAGATACAATGAGCAGTTCTTC
few,TRBV7-9,-,TRBJ2-1,CASSLGRVEKGNEQFF,TGTGCCAGCAGCTTAGGTAGGGTGGAGAAGGGCAATGAGCAGTTCTTC
-,TRBV19,TRBD1,TRBJ1-5,CASKDRVDQPQHF,TGTGCCAGTAAGGACAGGGTGGATCAGCCCCAGCATTTT
few,TRBV7-9,-,TRBJ2-2,CASMGHFTGELFF,TGTGCCAGCATGGGACATTTCACCGGGGAGCTGTTTTTT
few,TRBV10-3,-,TRBJ2-3,CAISDGADTQYF,TGTGCCATCAGTGACGGTGCAGATACGCAGTATTTT
-,TRBV5-4,-,TRBJ2-3,CASSLETLVLDTQYF,TGTGCCAGCAGCTTGGAGACTCTAGTGTTGGATACGCAGTATTTT
-,TRBV2,TRBD2,TRBJ2-1,CASSVRLASNEQFF,TGTGCCAGCAGTGTGAGACTAGCGAGCAATGAGCAGTTCTTC
few,TRBV15,-,TRBJ2-3,CATSSPGSDTQYF,TGTGCCACCAGCAGTCCCGGGTCCGATACGCAGTATTTT
few,TRBV7-2,TRBD2,TRBJ2-1,CASRPKVRDYRDEQFF,TGTGCCAGCAGACCCAAGGTCCGGGACTACCGCGATGAGCAGTTCTTC
-,TRBV6-5,-,TRBJ2-7,CASRTVNSYEQYF,TGTGCCAGCAGGACAGTAAACTCCTACGAGCAGTACTTC
few,TRBV7-2,TRBD1,TRBJ2-2,CASSLVSGQGVPGELFF,TGTGCCAGCAGCTTAGTGTCGGGACAGGGCGTTCCCGGGGAGCTGTTTTTT
-,TRBV6-6,-,TRBJ1-5,CASNPGIGYQPQHF,TGTGCCAGCAACCCTGGTATAGGTTATCAGCCCCAGCATTTT
few,TRBV6-6,TRBD2,TRBJ2-7,CASSRFASGISYEQYF,TGTGCCAGCAGTCGATTCGCTAGCGGGATCTCCTACGAGCAGTACTTC
few,TRBV2,-,TRBJ1-2,CASSEAGTGQGYTF,TGTGCCAGCAGTGAAGCCGGGACGGGCCAAGGCTACACCTTC
-,TRBV4-3,TRBD1,TRBJ2-1,CASSRTGEQFF,TGCGCCAGCAGCCGGACAGGGGAGCAGTTCTTC
-,TRBV28,-,TRBJ1-1,CASGRTMNTEAFF,TGTGCAAGCGGACGGACCATGAACACTGAAGCTTTCTTT
few,TRBV10-3,TRBD1,TRBJ2-7,CAIQRQGTTYEQYF,TGTGCCATCCAACGACAGGGAACTACCTACGAGCAGTACTTC
-,TRBV5-4,-,TRBJ2-4,CASSFEQNIAKNIQYF,TGTGCCAGCAGCTTTGAACAGAACATAGCCAAAAACATTCAGTACTTC
-,TRBV11-2,-,TRBJ2-3,CASGGGADTQYF,TGTGCCAGCGGAGGGGGCGCAGATACGCAGTATTTT
-,TRBV7-2,-,TRBJ2-2,CASSLYPGAGELFF,TGTGCCAGCAGCTTATATCCGGGAGCCGGGGAGCTGTTTTTT
few,TRBV11-2,-,TRBJ2-5,CASSPGSQETQYF,TGTGCCAGCAGTCCAGGGTCCCAAGAGACCCAGTACTTC
few,TRBV5-1,TRBD2,TRBJ2-1,CASSLPGLAGGVEQFF,TGCGCCAGCAGCTTGCCCGGACTAGCGGGAGGGGTTGAGCAGTTCTTC
-,TRBV18,-,TRBJ1-1,CASSPTVGTEAFF,TGTGCCAGCTCACCCACAGTGGGCACTGAAGCTTTCTTT
few,TRBV5-4,-,TRBJ1-1,CASSSRGRDTEAFF,TGTGCCAGCAGCTCGAGGGGCCGGGACACTGAAGCTTTCTTT
-,TRBV9,TRBD2,TRBJ2-3,CASSVQLAGGADTQYF,TGTGCCAGCAGCGTACAACTAGCGGGAGGGGCAGATACGCAGTATTTT
-,TRBV9,-,TRBJ2-3,CASSVTSATDTQYF,TGTGCCAGCAGCGTAACAAGCGCCACAGATACGCAGTATTTT
-,TRBV2,TRBD1,TRBJ2-2,CASSVTGIFPNTGELFF,TGTGCCAGCAGTGTGACAGGGATCTTTCCGAACACCGGGGAGCTGTTTTTT
-,TRBV10-3,TRBD1,TRBJ1-1,CAISSRGAEQTEAFF,TGTGCCATCAGTTCCAGGGGGGCCGAACAGACTGAAGCTTTCTTT
-,TRBV4-2,-,TRBJ2-1,CASSPGDATSYNEQFF,TGTGCCAGCAGCCCGGGTGACGCAACCTCCTACAATGAGCAGTTCTTC
few,TRBV10-3,TRBD2,TRBJ2-1,CAISERREGGNEQFF,TGTGCCATCAGTGAGAGGCGGGAGGGGGGCAATGAGCAGTTCTTC
-,TRBV5-4,-,TRBJ1-1,CASSLRVMNTEAFF,TGTGCCAGCAGCTTGCGGGTAATGAACACTGAAGCTTTCTTT
few,TRBV5-1,TRBD2,TRBJ2-7,CASRRGDPRAEQYF,TGCGCCAGCAGACGGGGGGACCCACGTGCGGAGCAGTACTTC
-,TRBV28,-,TRBJ2-5,CASSFRLGETQYF,TGTGCCAGCAGTTTCAGGCTGGGGGAGACCCAGTACTTC
-,TRBV7-8,TRBD1,TRBJ1-2,CASSRTQGQGFYGYTF,TGTGCCAGCAGCCGAACCCAGGGACAGGGATTTTATGGCTACACCTTC